This entry is about one T cell receptor beta chain. The antigen remains unidentified. Germline CDR1 SGHRS, CDR2 YFSETQ. This CDR3 region has 13 residues. V was clipped by 7 bases and J by 0 bases, with 5 bases between them. Sequencing was performed with immunoSEQ multiplex PCR; in TCRdb, only in-frame clones are kept and a portion is missing. The data show about 130,000 clones, with approximately 94% seen just once and about 3% held by the top ten. These data originate in a study of T cell responses to AZD1222 COVID-19 vaccine. General study findings and limits: Clonal diversity may have been underestimated in mostly white British donors. Only a handful of AZD1222 recipients tested seropositive at baseline.

This rearrangement joins TRBV5-1 to TRBJ2-6; D gene uncertain. The TCR comes from an adult in good health. The sequencing used peripheral blood, collected on day 0 of AZD1222 vaccination. Here the CDR3 reads CASWGSGANVLTF. CDR3 in DNA: TGCGCCAGCTGGGGCTCTGGGGCCAACGTCCTGACTTTC.